The clone carrying this TCR beta chain was seen a few times. This CDR3 is built from 18 residues. The germline V and J ends were trimmed by 4 bases and 2 bases, with 19 bases remaining between them. From germline, CDR1 is SGDLS and CDR2 YYNGEE. An input of roughly 0.45 to 1 ug of RNA was subjected to reverse transcription using random hexamers. TCR beta CDR3 was amplified by immunoSEQ multiplex PCR. This amplification extended across 54 Vbeta and 13 Jbeta segments. TCRdb ran MiXCR on the immunoSEQ multiplex PCR reads and lists one entry per CDR3 protein. The table shows roughly 120,000 distinct CDR3 sequences, with 85% to 95% occurring only once. This entry is derived from a study of CD8 T cells in Susac syndrome. The CD8+ and CD4+ T cells were isolated magnetically using a negative isolation approach, whereas the TEMRA cells were enriched by FACS.

The source material was CD4+ T cells from PBMCs. This receptor was obtained from a human donor with multiple sclerosis. The chain is built from TRBV9 and TRBJ1-6, with D uncertain. CDR3 sequence (DNA): TGTGCCAGCAGCCGTTCGGCCAGAGCTCAGCCCTATAATTCACCCCTCCACTTT. Translating it yields CASSRSARAQPYNSPLHF.